This T cell receptor beta chain was found in a study of early T cells in non-severe SARS-CoV-2 infection. Background on the study: The chains were unpaired, and the sequenced material was bulk RNA from unsorted whole blood. Notes on the study in general: VDJdb matching, biased toward anti-spike CD8 responses, missed private and CD4 specificities.

This CDR3 has 14 amino acids. V was trimmed by 5 bases and J by 5 bases, leaving 10 bases between them. Germline CDR1 and CDR2: SGHAT and FQNNGV. Attachment of unique molecular identifiers was made to individual cDNA molecules. TCRdb re-derived calls from the 5' RACE reads in MiXCR, one entry per CDR3 protein. Of more than 20,000 distinct CDR3 sequences listed, 4% are singletons. Many counts were recorded for this clonotype. The antigen remains unidentified. The genes are TRBV11-2 and TRBJ1-6; no firm D call. The receptor was derived from an adult who was a healthcare worker with PCR-confirmed SARS-CoV-2 infection or an uninfected control (not recorded which). Sequenced sample: whole blood. CDR3 nucleotides: TGTGCCAGCAGCCTCACCCGGAATAATTCACCCCTCCACTTT. Translating it yields CASSLTRNNSPLHF.